Listed below are T cell receptor beta chains from one sample, sequenced in a study of shared clonotypes between healthy human individuals. The method was immunoSEQ multiplex PCR; TCRdb's version includes in-frame clones alone and lacks a portion of them. The table records 600,000 to 800,000 clones, roughly 72% of them present only once. The material sequenced was memory CD4+ T cells sorted from blood. The receptors originated from a young woman in good health. CDR3s include the opening cysteine and the closing phenylalanine or tryptophan. The D gene is left open where the match is weak. For some rows the clone size is stated as once, few or many, or as a class when expanded; others skip it.

j_call: TRBJ1-5; d_call: TRBD1; clone_size: NA; cdr3_length: 13; v_call: TRBV30; cdr3_aa: CAWSEGASQPQHF; cdr3_nt: TGTGCCTGGAGTGAGGGGGCGAGTCAGCCCCAGCATTTT
j_call: TRBJ2-3; d_call: NA; clone_size: once; cdr3_length: 12; v_call: TRBV19; cdr3_aa: CASASRTDTQYF; cdr3_nt: TGTGCCAGTGCGTCCCGCACAGATACGCAGTATTTT
j_call: TRBJ2-7; d_call: NA; clone_size: NA; cdr3_length: 15; v_call: TRBV6-1; cdr3_aa: CASSEGWRSSYEQYF; cdr3_nt: TGTGCCAGCAGTGAAGGATGGAGAAGCTCCTACGAGCAGTACTTC
j_call: TRBJ2-1; d_call: NA; clone_size: few; cdr3_length: 11; v_call: TRBV11-2; cdr3_aa: CASSSWNEQFF; cdr3_nt: TGTGCCAGCAGCTCCTGGAATGAGCAGTTCTTC
j_call: TRBJ2-7; d_call: TRBD1; clone_size: NA; cdr3_length: 13; v_call: TRBV18; cdr3_aa: CASSDGTVDEQYF; cdr3_nt: TGTGCCAGCTCAGACGGGACAGTCGACGAGCAGTACTTC
j_call: TRBJ1-3; d_call: NA; clone_size: NA; cdr3_length: 16; v_call: TRBV5-1; cdr3_aa: CASKPLSGSSGNTIYF; cdr3_nt: TGCGCCAGCAAACCTCTTAGCGGGAGCTCTGGAAACACCATATATTTT
j_call: TRBJ2-5; d_call: NA; clone_size: NA; cdr3_length: 13; v_call: TRBV6-5; cdr3_aa: CARPGTDQETQYF; cdr3_nt: TGTGCCAGACCCGGGACGGACCAAGAGACCCAGTACTTC
j_call: TRBJ2-2; d_call: NA; clone_size: NA; cdr3_length: 16; v_call: TRBV7-3; cdr3_aa: CASSPKVASDTGELFF; cdr3_nt: TGTGCCAGCAGCCCAAAGGTAGCGTCGGACACCGGGGAGCTGTTTTTT
j_call: TRBJ1-1; d_call: TRBD1; clone_size: NA; cdr3_length: 15; v_call: TRBV30; cdr3_aa: CAWSTNRGDITEAFF; cdr3_nt: TGTGCCTGGAGTACCAACAGGGGAGACATCACTGAAGCTTTCTTT
j_call: TRBJ1-4; d_call: NA; clone_size: NA; cdr3_length: 15; v_call: TRBV5-8; cdr3_aa: CASSLRRATNEKLFF; cdr3_nt: TGTGCCAGCAGCTTGAGACGGGCAACTAATGAAAAACTGTTTTTT
j_call: TRBJ2-2; d_call: TRBD2; clone_size: NA; cdr3_length: 14; v_call: TRBV5-4; cdr3_aa: CASSTLAGAGELFF; cdr3_nt: TGTGCCAGCAGCACCCTAGCGGGAGCCGGGGAGCTGTTTTTT
j_call: TRBJ2-1; d_call: TRBD2; clone_size: NA; cdr3_length: 15; v_call: TRBV7-9; cdr3_aa: CASSLVAGDYNEQFF; cdr3_nt: TGTGCCAGCAGCTTAGTAGCGGGAGACTACAATGAGCAGTTCTTC
j_call: TRBJ2-5; d_call: TRBD2; clone_size: NA; cdr3_length: 16; v_call: TRBV19; cdr3_aa: CASSSTSGRAGETQYF; cdr3_nt: TGTGCCAGTAGCTCGACTAGCGGGAGGGCTGGAGAGACCCAGTACTTC
j_call: TRBJ2-6; d_call: NA; clone_size: NA; cdr3_length: 16; v_call: TRBV28; cdr3_aa: CASSLGGVSGANVLTF; cdr3_nt: TGTGCCAGCAGTTTGGGGGGAGTGTCTGGGGCCAACGTCCTGACTTTC
j_call: TRBJ2-5; d_call: NA; clone_size: NA; cdr3_length: 13; v_call: TRBV18; cdr3_aa: CASSPPSQETQYF; cdr3_nt: TGTGCCAGCTCACCACCGTCGCAAGAGACCCAGTACTTC
j_call: TRBJ2-7; d_call: TRBD2; clone_size: NA; cdr3_length: 14; v_call: TRBV2; cdr3_aa: CASSGTSGRNEQYF; cdr3_nt: TGTGCCAGCAGTGGGACTAGCGGGAGGAACGAGCAGTACTTC
j_call: TRBJ1-3; d_call: NA; clone_size: NA; cdr3_length: 17; v_call: TRBV29-1; cdr3_aa: CSVEGVSRDGGGNTIYF; cdr3_nt: TGCAGCGTTGAAGGGGTGTCCCGGGACGGTGGCGGGAACACCATATATTTT
j_call: TRBJ1-2; d_call: NA; clone_size: few; cdr3_length: 13; v_call: TRBV6-5; cdr3_aa: CASSLRDGYGYTF; cdr3_nt: TGTGCCAGCAGTTTGCGGGACGGGTATGGCTACACCTTC
j_call: TRBJ2-7; d_call: NA; clone_size: NA; cdr3_length: 14; v_call: TRBV28; cdr3_aa: CASSLRQGEFEQYF; cdr3_nt: TGTGCCAGCAGTTTGCGGCAGGGAGAATTCGAGCAGTACTTC
j_call: TRBJ2-3; d_call: NA; clone_size: NA; cdr3_length: 15; v_call: TRBV18; cdr3_aa: CASSPPGPYTDTQYF; cdr3_nt: TGTGCCAGCTCACCACCGGGCCCCTACACAGATACGCAGTATTTT
j_call: TRBJ2-7; d_call: NA; clone_size: NA; cdr3_length: 13; v_call: TRBV5-4; cdr3_aa: CASSQGNTYEQYF; cdr3_nt: TGTGCCAGCAGCCAGGGGAATACCTACGAGCAGTACTTC
j_call: TRBJ1-4; d_call: NA; clone_size: once; cdr3_length: 15; v_call: TRBV2; cdr3_aa: CASSYPRAANEKLFF; cdr3_nt: TGTGCCAGCTCTTACCCCAGGGCGGCGAATGAAAAACTGTTTTTT
j_call: TRBJ1-2; d_call: NA; clone_size: NA; cdr3_length: 14; v_call: TRBV7-2; cdr3_aa: CASSHSKTNYGYTF; cdr3_nt: TGTGCCAGCAGCCATAGTAAAACTAACTATGGCTACACCTTC
j_call: TRBJ2-1; d_call: TRBD2; clone_size: NA; cdr3_length: 19; v_call: TRBV7-8; cdr3_aa: CASSSQSSGRARTYNEQFF; cdr3_nt: TGTGCCAGCAGCTCACAGTCTAGCGGGAGGGCCCGCACCTACAATGAGCAGTTCTTC
j_call: TRBJ1-3; d_call: NA; clone_size: NA; cdr3_length: 14; v_call: TRBV19; cdr3_aa: CASIKGDSGNTIYF; cdr3_nt: TGTGCCAGTATCAAAGGGGACTCTGGAAACACCATATATTTT
j_call: TRBJ2-1; d_call: TRBD1; clone_size: few; cdr3_length: 17; v_call: TRBV5-4; cdr3_aa: CASSLVLLGQGFNEQFF; cdr3_nt: TGTGCCAGCAGTTTGGTTCTTTTGGGACAGGGATTCAATGAGCAGTTCTTC
j_call: TRBJ2-7; d_call: TRBD2; clone_size: NA; cdr3_length: 13; v_call: TRBV30; cdr3_aa: CAGGAGGIYEQYF; cdr3_nt: TGTGCCGGAGGAGCGGGAGGGATCTACGAGCAGTACTTC
j_call: TRBJ2-1; d_call: NA; clone_size: NA; cdr3_length: 11; v_call: TRBV20-1; cdr3_aa: CSARESLEQFF; cdr3_nt: TGCAGTGCTAGAGAAAGCCTAGAGCAGTTCTTC
j_call: TRBJ2-5; d_call: TRBD2; clone_size: NA; cdr3_length: 14; v_call: TRBV10-2; cdr3_aa: CASSGRRGGETQYF; cdr3_nt: TGCGCCAGCAGTGGGAGGCGGGGGGGTGAGACCCAGTACTTC
j_call: TRBJ2-1; d_call: TRBD2; clone_size: few; cdr3_length: 14; v_call: TRBV10-2; cdr3_aa: CASTGLAGSSEQFF; cdr3_nt: TGCGCCAGCACGGGACTAGCGGGATCGTCTGAGCAGTTCTTC
j_call: TRBJ2-1; d_call: NA; clone_size: NA; cdr3_length: 16; v_call: TRBV18; cdr3_aa: CASSPLASQLYNEQFF; cdr3_nt: TGTGCCAGCTCACCACTCGCTAGCCAGTTATACAATGAGCAGTTCTTC
j_call: TRBJ1-3; d_call: TRBD1; clone_size: NA; cdr3_length: 14; v_call: TRBV2; cdr3_aa: CASSEPRGTYTIYF; cdr3_nt: TGTGCCAGCAGTGAACCCAGGGGGACCTACACCATATATTTT
j_call: TRBJ1-1; d_call: TRBD1; clone_size: few; cdr3_length: 15; v_call: TRBV19; cdr3_aa: CASSLTTGMNTEAFF; cdr3_nt: TGTGCCAGTAGTCTCACGACAGGGATGAACACTGAAGCTTTCTTT
j_call: TRBJ2-7; d_call: NA; clone_size: once; cdr3_length: 14; v_call: TRBV4-1; cdr3_aa: CASSERGSSYEQYF; cdr3_nt: TGCGCCAGCAGCGAAAGGGGTTCCTCCTACGAGCAGTACTTC
j_call: TRBJ2-7; d_call: NA; clone_size: NA; cdr3_length: 15; v_call: TRBV10-1; cdr3_aa: CASSLGASEGYEQYF; cdr3_nt: TGCGCCAGCAGTCTAGGGGCTAGCGAGGGATACGAGCAGTACTTC
j_call: TRBJ2-7; d_call: NA; clone_size: NA; cdr3_length: 15; v_call: TRBV9; cdr3_aa: CASSARPGASGEQYF; cdr3_nt: TGTGCCAGCAGCGCCCGACCGGGCGCCTCGGGGGAGCAGTACTTC
j_call: TRBJ2-3; d_call: NA; clone_size: once; cdr3_length: 13; v_call: TRBV10-3; cdr3_aa: CAIWGKGGDTQYF; cdr3_nt: TGTGCCATCTGGGGGAAAGGGGGAGATACGCAGTATTTT
j_call: TRBJ2-2; d_call: TRBD1; clone_size: NA; cdr3_length: 19; v_call: TRBV5-1; cdr3_aa: CASSLAGTGGAGPPGELFF; cdr3_nt: TGCGCCAGCAGCTTGGCAGGGACAGGGGGCGCGGGACCCCCCGGGGAGCTGTTTTTT
j_call: TRBJ2-6; d_call: TRBD1; clone_size: NA; cdr3_length: 16; v_call: TRBV6-5; cdr3_aa: CASSYGTGSGANVLTF; cdr3_nt: TGTGCCAGCAGTTACGGGACAGGGTCTGGGGCCAACGTCCTGACTTTC
j_call: TRBJ1-1; d_call: NA; clone_size: NA; cdr3_length: 14; v_call: TRBV11-2; cdr3_aa: CASSLPPQNTEAFF; cdr3_nt: TGTGCCAGCAGCTTACCCCCGCAGAACACTGAAGCTTTCTTT
j_call: TRBJ2-1; d_call: NA; clone_size: once; cdr3_length: 15; v_call: TRBV28; cdr3_aa: CASRRDIYSYNEQFF; cdr3_nt: TGTGCCAGCAGGCGAGACATCTACTCCTACAATGAGCAGTTCTTC
j_call: TRBJ2-7; d_call: TRBD2; clone_size: once; cdr3_length: 14; v_call: TRBV5-6; cdr3_aa: CASSLLGLGHEQYF; cdr3_nt: TGTGCCAGCAGCTTGCTAGGACTAGGGCACGAGCAGTACTTC